The 12 T cell receptor beta chains in this list originate from one sample, sequenced in a study of CD8 T cells in Susac syndrome. Reverse transcription of about 0.5 to 1 ug RNA used random hexamers. TCRdb passed the immunoSEQ multiplex PCR reads through MiXCR, listing each CDR3 protein once. The table records roughly 120,000 distinct CDR3 sequences, 80% to 95% of them present only once. The sample consisted of CD8+ T cells from PBMCs. The receptors were gathered from a human donor with multiple sclerosis.

CDR3 DNA sequence: TGTGCCATCAGTGATGGGAAACAGGCGAACACTGAAGCTTTCTTT. Translating it yields CAISDGKQANTEAFF. The chain is built from TRBV10-3 and TRBJ1-1; possibly TRBD1 for D (5 bases). The germline gives CDR1 ENHRY, CDR2 SYGVKD. This CDR3 is built from 15 residues. Trimming pared 3 bases from V and 1 base from J, leaving 12 bases between.

The chain links TRBV7-9 to TRBJ2-7; perhaps TRBD2 as D (7 bases). V was cut by 5 bases and J by 5 bases, with 19 bases left in between. Germline V lookup: CDR1 SEHNR, CDR2 FQNEAQ (reference sequence). This CDR3 has 15 amino acids. The CDR3 DNA sequence: TGTGCCAGCAGCCCCCGAGGGGGGGGCATCGACGAGCAGTACTTC. Translation: CASSPRGGGIDEQYF.

The rearrangement links TRBV27 to TRBJ2-5; no clear D. V gave up 5 bases and J gave up 5 bases, with 15 bases separating them. Germline V gives CDR1 MNHEY, CDR2 SMNVEV (reference sequence). The CDR3 has 14 amino acids. DNA of the CDR3: TGTGCCAGCAGTCAATTGGTTGGTTGGGAGACCCAGTACTTC. It codes for CASSQLVGWETQYF.

The genes are TRBV19 and TRBJ2-3; 10 bases align to TRBD2. J was trimmed by 5 bases and V by 6 bases; bases with no gene match: 11. This CDR3 region has 16 residues. The germline V gene encodes CDR1 LNHDA and CDR2 SQIVND (reference sequence). CDR3 residues: CASSDFQREGRDTQYF. Here the CDR3 DNA reads TGTGCCAGTAGCGATTTCCAGCGGGAGGGCCGAGATACGCAGTATTTT.

This sequence joins TRBV5-1 and TRBJ2-3; D is unresolved. This CDR3 has 13 residues. Germline CDR1 and CDR2: SGHRS and YFSETQ. Trimming shortened V by 0 bases and J by 2 bases, and 4 bases separated the two germline ends. The CDR3 spells CASSLVYTDTQYF. The DNA for the CDR3 is TGCGCCAGCAGCTTGGTATACACAGATACGCAGTATTTT.

This chain uses TRBV7-9 with TRBJ1-1; D is perhaps TRBD1 (6 bases). Germline V CDR1 and CDR2: SEHNR, FQNEAQ (reference sequence). Trimming took off 5 bases at V and 0 bases at J, with 16 bases between the two ends. CDR3 length: 16 amino acids. This chain's CDR3 is CASSLGQISVNTEAFF. CDR3 nucleotides: TGTGCCAGCAGCCTCGGACAGATCAGTGTGAACACTGAAGCTTTCTTT.

V usage is TRBV7-6 and J usage is TRBJ2-7; TRBD1 is a possible D gene (5 bases). This CDR3 contains 12 residues. V lost 3 bases, J lost 5 bases, and 8 bases lay in between. The germline V gene has CDR1 SGHVS and CDR2 FNYEAQ. CDR3 sequence (DNA): TGTGCCAGCAGCTTGGACATTAACGAGCAGTACGTC. It codes for CASSLDINEQYV.

The V and J genes are TRBV19 and TRBJ2-1, with D hard to call. The germline V and J ends were trimmed by 6 bases and 8 bases, with 20 bases remaining between them. This CDR3 has 15 residues. Germline assignment: CDR1 LNHDA and CDR2 SQIVND (reference sequence). Here the CDR3 DNA reads TGTGCCAGTAGGCCCGGCATCAAACTGATGGATGAGCAGTTCTTC. Protein product: CASRPGIKLMDEQFF.

This clonotype was detected only once. This chain connects TRBV7-9 to TRBJ1-2, with 7 bases identical to TRBD1. Trimming cost V 4 bases and J 2 bases; bases outside gene matches: 13. Germline-derived CDR1 and CDR2 are SEHNR and FQNEAQ (reference sequence). The CDR3 covers 17 residues. CDR3: CASSSHPGTVYNYGYTF. The CDR3 bases are TGTGCCAGCAGCTCCCACCCCGGGACAGTTTACAACTATGGCTACACCTTC.

This chain uses TRBV27 with TRBJ2-3; no firm D call. The CDR3 covers 15 residues. Germline V gene data show CDR1 as MNHEY and CDR2 as SMNVEV (reference sequence). Between the trimmed V and J ends, which lost 6 bases and 0 bases, there was a span of 13 bases. Written as DNA, the CDR3 is TGTGCCAGCAGCTTCCAAGCGCCCAGCACAGATACGCAGTATTTT. It specifies CASSFQAPSTDTQYF.

The J gene is TRBJ1-5, the V gene TRBV27; D unclear. CDR1 is MNHEY, CDR2 SMNVEV, per germline (reference sequence). Trimming removed 3 bases from V and 4 bases from J, with 10 bases in between. There are 14 residues in the CDR3. The CDR3 protein is CASSLYPGNQPQHF. The CDR3 coding sequence is TGTGCCAGCAGTTTGTACCCCGGAAATCAGCCCCAGCATTTT.

The chain employs TRBV23-1 and TRBJ2-5; D is perhaps TRBD2 (5 bases). TRBV23-1 is assigned to the ORF class and has an uncertain function. The CDR3 is made up of 16 amino acids. V was cut by 2 bases and J by 4 bases, with 17 bases left in between. CDR3 DNA sequence: TGCGCCAGCAGTCAACGGGGTTTTGGTGAGAGAGAGACCCAGTACTTC. It translates to CASSQRGFGERETQYF.